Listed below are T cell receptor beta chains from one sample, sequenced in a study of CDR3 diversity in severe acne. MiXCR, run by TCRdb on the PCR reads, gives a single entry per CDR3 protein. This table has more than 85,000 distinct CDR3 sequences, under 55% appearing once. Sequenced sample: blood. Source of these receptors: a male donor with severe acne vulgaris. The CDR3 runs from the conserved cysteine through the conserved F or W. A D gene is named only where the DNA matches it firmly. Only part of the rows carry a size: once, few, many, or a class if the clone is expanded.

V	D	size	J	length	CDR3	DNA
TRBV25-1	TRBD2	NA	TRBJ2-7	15	CASSEFSSGSYEQYF	TGTGCCAGCAGTGAATTTAGTAGCGGGAGTTACGAGCAGTACTTC
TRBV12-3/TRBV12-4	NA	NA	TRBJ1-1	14	CASSPGTSNTEAFF	TGTGCCAGCAGTCCTGGGACTTCGAACACTGAAGCTTTCTTT
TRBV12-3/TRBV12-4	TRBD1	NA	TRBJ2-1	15	CAGRPGTGSYKGQFF	TGTGCCGGCAGGCCCGGGACAGGTTCCTACAAGGGGCAGTTCTTC
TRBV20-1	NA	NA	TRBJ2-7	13	CSHSRGAAYEQYF	TGCAGCCATTCGCGCGGGGCCGCCTACGAGCAGTACTTC
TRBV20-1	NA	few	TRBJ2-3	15	CSARDWPTDTDTQYF	TGCAGTGCTAGGGATTGGCCGACGGACACAGATACGCAGTATTTT
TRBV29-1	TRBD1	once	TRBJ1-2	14	CSVEGGQGRAGYTF	TGCAGCGTTGAAGGCGGACAGGGGAGGGCTGGCTACACCTTC
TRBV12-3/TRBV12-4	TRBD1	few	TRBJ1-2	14	CASSERQGNYGYTF	TGTGCCAGCAGTGAAAGACAGGGGAACTATGGCTACACCTTC
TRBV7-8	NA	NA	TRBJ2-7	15	CASSLARGPRREQYF	TGTGCCAGCAGCTTAGCACGGGGGCCACGGAGGGAGCAGTACTTC
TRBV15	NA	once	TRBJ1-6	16	CATSSGFTGSNSPLHF	TGTGCCACCAGCAGCGGATTTACAGGGAGCAATTCACCCCTCCACTTT
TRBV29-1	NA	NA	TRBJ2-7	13	CSSWTVSSYEQYF	TGCAGCTCATGGACAGTGAGCTCCTACGAGCAGTACTTC
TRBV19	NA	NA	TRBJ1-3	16	CASSITGANSGNTIYF	TGTGCCAGTAGTATCACCGGGGCCAACTCTGGAAACACCATATATTTT
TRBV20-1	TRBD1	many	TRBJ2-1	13	CSAGDRAYNEQFF	TGCAGTGCAGGGGACAGGGCCTACAATGAGCAGTTCTTC
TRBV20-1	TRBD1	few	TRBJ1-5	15	CSARVDRGANQLQHF	TGCAGTGCTAGAGTCGACAGGGGAGCAAATCAGCTCCAGCATTTT
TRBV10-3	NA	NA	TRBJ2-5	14	CAISAGGAGETRYF	TGTGCCATCAGTGCGGGGGGCGCGGGGGAGACCCGGTACTTC
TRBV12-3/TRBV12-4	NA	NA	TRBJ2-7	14	CASSLEGNWYEQYF	TGTGCCAGCAGTTTAGAAGGGAATTGGTACGAGCAGTACTTC
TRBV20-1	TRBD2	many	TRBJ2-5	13	CSAGLAGGETQYF	TGCAGTGCCGGACTAGCGGGGGGCGAGACCCAGTACTTC
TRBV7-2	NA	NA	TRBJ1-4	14	CASSQWEGGEKLFF	TGTGCCAGCTCCCAATGGGAGGGGGGCGAAAAACTGTTTTTT
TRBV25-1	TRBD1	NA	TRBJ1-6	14	CASSRTGDNSPLHF	TGCGCCAGCAGCCGGACAGGGGACAATTCACCCCTCCACTTT
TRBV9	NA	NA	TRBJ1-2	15	CASSDPWTARQGYTF	TGTGCCAGCAGCGATCCGTGGACAGCCCGGCAGGGCTACACCTTC
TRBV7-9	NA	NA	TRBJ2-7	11	CAHDGSDEQYF	TGTGCCCATGACGGGAGTGACGAGCAGTACTTC
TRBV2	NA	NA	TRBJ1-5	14	CASSERRMDQPQHF	TGTGCCAGCAGTGAAAGGAGGATGGATCAGCCCCAGCATTTT
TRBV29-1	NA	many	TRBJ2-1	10	CSVLTGEQFF	TGCAGCGTTCTTACTGGTGAGCAGTTCTTC